One TCR beta chain is described in this entry. Its specificity is unknown. Germline lookup yields CDR1 WNHNN and CDR2 SYGVQD (reference sequence). J was trimmed by 6 bases and V by 4 bases; bases with no gene match: 6. This CDR3 comprises 14 residues. Using immunoSEQ multiplex PCR, the repertoire was profiled, and TCRdb retains in-frame clones only, with some absent. The sample has about 32,000 clones; 36% are singletons. The entry originates in a study of PD-L1 blockade in urothelial cancer. Study information: Patients arrived having already received 0 to 3 prior chemotherapy regimens.

General study points: Durable benefit accompanied greater 3-week expansion of tumor-associated blood clones.

This TCR derives from a man aged 60 to 69 with urothelial cancer. The source material was tumor tissue, sampled before atezolizumab (anti-PD-L1) treatment. V is TRBV10-1 and J is TRBJ1-1; 9 bases are shared with TRBD1. CDR3 DNA: TGCGCCAGCAGTGCAATACGACAGGGGGCTGAAGCTTTCTTT. This sequence encodes CASSAIRQGAEAFF.